A selection of T cell receptor beta chains follows, all from one sample in a study of response to subunit inactivated influenza vaccine. MiXCR, run by TCRdb on the RT-PCR reads, gives a single entry per CDR3 protein. Found here are 610,000 or so distinct CDR3 sequences, around 15% of them singletons; the top ten hold 11%. The sequencing here drew on PBMCs from blood, taken roughly 13 days after vaccination. The source of these receptors is a man between 50 and 59 years old who received an inactivated influenza vaccine. CDR3s include the opening cysteine and the closing phenylalanine or tryptophan. A D gene is named only where the DNA matches it firmly. Not every row has a clone size; where given, it reads once, few, many or a size class.

D,size,J,V,DNA,CDR3
NA,few,TRBJ1-5,TRBV4-3,TGCGCCAGCAGCCAAGATTCCGGGATCAATCAGCCCCAGCATTTT,CASSQDSGINQPQHF
NA,NA,TRBJ1-3,TRBV6-1,TGTGCCAGCAGTCTTCGGCCCTCTGGAAACACCATATATTTT,CASSLRPSGNTIYF
TRBD1,few,TRBJ2-5,TRBV18,TGTGCCAGCTCACCGCCAGGGGGTAAAGAGACCCAGTACTTC,CASSPPGGKETQYF
TRBD1,many,TRBJ1-2,TRBV20-1,TGCAGTGCGAAAGCAGGGGGCGACTATGGCTACACCTTC,CSAKAGGDYGYTF
TRBD1,NA,TRBJ2-3,TRBV20-1,TGCAGTGCTAGAATCACAGGGGATCGCACAGATACGCAGTATTTT,CSARITGDRTDTQYF
TRBD1,NA,TRBJ2-2,TRBV5-1,TGCGCCAGCAGCCCCGGGACAGGAGACACCGGGGAGCTGTTTTTT,CASSPGTGDTGELFF
NA,few,TRBJ2-7,TRBV7-9,TGTGCCAGCAGCTTCACCGGGGGAGGCCCGGACGAGCAGTACTTC,CASSFTGGGPDEQYF
TRBD1,NA,TRBJ2-5,TRBV20-1,TGCAGTGCAAACCCCCAACCGGGACAGGGCAGAAAAGAGACCCAGTACTTC,CSANPQPGQGRKETQYF
TRBD1,NA,TRBJ1-1,TRBV16,TGTGCCAGCAGCCAATTTGGGGACAGTGCGAACACTGAAGCTTTCTTT,CASSQFGDSANTEAFF
TRBD2,NA,TRBJ2-5,TRBV25-1,TGTGCCAGCAGTGAATCCCCACGGACTAGCCTCGGCCAAGAGACCCAGTACTTC,CASSESPRTSLGQETQYF
NA,few,TRBJ1-5,TRBV12-3/TRBV12-4,TGTGCCAGCAGTTTAACATCGACGGGTCAGCCCCAGCATTTT,CASSLTSTGQPQHF
TRBD2,once,TRBJ2-5,TRBV18,TGTGCCAGCTCACCCACGGGTAGCGGGTCTCAAGAGACCCAGTACTTT,CASSPTGSGSQETQYF
NA,many,TRBJ2-7,TRBV7-9,TGTGCCAGCAGCTCCTGGGGCCAGTTCCTCTACGAGCAGTACTTC,CASSSWGQFLYEQYF
TRBD1,many,TRBJ1-6,TRBV5-5,TGTGCCAGCAGCTCAGGGGGGCGCGATTCACCCCTCCACTTT,CASSSGGRDSPLHF
TRBD1,few,TRBJ2-7,TRBV9,TGTGCCAGCAGCATGACAGGGGACCCCTCCTACGAGCAGTACTTC,CASSMTGDPSYEQYF
NA,few,TRBJ1-2,TRBV30,TGTGCCTGGAGCGATGGACTCCTGCTGGGCTATGGCTACACCTTC,CAWSDGLLLGYGYTF
TRBD2,NA,TRBJ2-7,TRBV6-2/TRBV6-3,TGTGCCAGCAGTTACCCTAGCGGGAGATCCTACGAGCAGTACTTC,CASSYPSGRSYEQYF
TRBD2,many,TRBJ2-1,TRBV7-2,TGTGCCAGCCGACCCCAAGTCGGGCTAGCGGAGAATGAGCAGTTCTTC,CASRPQVGLAENEQFF
NA,NA,TRBJ2-4,TRBV11-1,TGTGCCAGCAGCTATGCCACTAAAAACATTCAGTACTTC,CASSYATKNIQYF
TRBD2,NA,TRBJ2-1,TRBV19,TGTGCCAGTAGTATTATTGTACTAGCGGGTTCTGAGCAGTTCTTC,CASSIIVLAGSEQFF
TRBD1,NA,TRBJ2-2,TRBV12-3/TRBV12-4,TGTGCCACCCGCAGGGGCGGCAGGGGGCCTACCGGGGAGCTGTTTTTT,CATRRGGRGPTGELFF
NA,NA,TRBJ1-4,TRBV28,TGTGCCAGCAGTTTTTCGTTTACTACCCCAACTAATGAAAAACTGTTTTTT,CASSFSFTTPTNEKLFF
TRBD1,few,TRBJ1-2,TRBV12-3/TRBV12-4,TGTGCCAGCAGACCGGACAGGGGCTATGGCTACACCTTC,CASRPDRGYGYTF
NA,NA,TRBJ2-5,TRBV9,TGTGCCAGCAGCGTAAATACTCCGGAGACCCAGTACTTC,CASSVNTPETQYF
NA,few,TRBJ2-1,TRBV29-1,TGCAGCGTTGGGGTGGGTAACCTCTACAATGAGCAGTTCTTC,CSVGVGNLYNEQFF
NA,NA,TRBJ1-5,TRBV10-2,TGCGCCAGCAGTGGGGGGGGTTGGGGCAATCAGCCCCAGCATTTT,CASSGGGWGNQPQHF
NA,few,TRBJ2-7,TRBV20-1,TGCAGTGCTAGCGGGGGAACCTACGAGCAGTACTTC,CSASGGTYEQYF
NA,few,TRBJ1-1,TRBV11-2,TGTGCCAGCAGCCTGGGGGCTTTTGGCACTGAAGCTTTCTTT,CASSLGAFGTEAFF
TRBD2,many,TRBJ2-3,TRBV20-1,TGCAGTGCTAGATCAACGCCCGGGACTAGCGGGGGGGCGCCAGATACGCAGTATTTT,CSARSTPGTSGGAPDTQYF
TRBD1,many,TRBJ2-2,TRBV5-1,TGCGCCAGCAGCTTATACTTAATCGGGACAGCCGGGGAGCTGTTTTTT,CASSLYLIGTAGELFF
NA,many,TRBJ2-1,TRBV7-9,TGTGCCAGCAGCTTAAGGGGGGCGTCGATCAATGAGCAGTTCTTC,CASSLRGASINEQFF
NA,few,TRBJ1-5,TRBV5-5,TGTGCCAGCAGCTCGAAGGACGGGTATAACAATCAGCCCCAGCATTTT,CASSSKDGYNNQPQHF
TRBD1,NA,TRBJ1-2,TRBV12-3/TRBV12-4,TGTGCCAGCAGTAAACCGGGACAGGGGAGTCGGGGCTACACCTTC,CASSKPGQGSRGYTF
TRBD2,NA,TRBJ2-1,TRBV20-1,TGCAGTGCCCCGGGGACTAGCGGGAGAACAAATGAGCAGTTCTTC,CSAPGTSGRTNEQFF
NA,NA,TRBJ2-7,TRBV6-2/TRBV6-3,TGTGCCCTCGGACAGACCAACTACGAGCAGTACTTC,CALGQTNYEQYF
NA,NA,TRBJ2-3,TRBV28,TGTGCCAGCGGAGCCTCGTGGGAACCAGATACGCAGTATTTT,CASGASWEPDTQYF
TRBD2,NA,TRBJ2-2,TRBV4-2,TGTGCCAGCAGCCAAGTTTTCGGACTAGCGGCCGGGGAGCTGTTTTTT,CASSQVFGLAAGELFF
TRBD1,few,TRBJ2-5,TRBV29-1,TGCAGCGTATATTTGGGACAGCGGATAGAGACCCAGTACTTC,CSVYLGQRIETQYF
TRBD2,few,TRBJ2-7,TRBV28,TGTGCCAGCAGTTTCGGGCTAGCGGGTAACCCAACCTACGAGCAGTACTTC,CASSFGLAGNPTYEQYF
NA,NA,TRBJ1-5,TRBV6-1,TGTGCCAGCAGTGAATCGGCAGACAATCAGCCCCAGCATTTT,CASSESADNQPQHF